This entry lists 8 T cell receptor beta chains sequenced from one sample in a study of blood T cells in healthy people across ages. Together with a sample-barcoded 5' primer, a J-beta primer mix was included in a second PCR lasting about 6 to 12 cycles. TCRdb ran MiXCR on the 5' RACE reads and lists one entry per CDR3 protein. The data show about 680,000 distinct CDR3 sequences, with more than 40% seen just once and around a third held by the top ten. The sequenced material came from blood. These receptors came from a woman in her sixties in good health.

J is TRBJ2-1 and V is TRBV5-1; 7 bases are shared with TRBD2. The tail of the sequence fits TRBJ2-7 better, so the J call may be wrong. Per germline, CDR1 SGHRS and CDR2 YFSETQ. The CDR3 has 15 residues. Here the CDR3 reads CASANSGLPDNEQYF. The CDR3 DNA reads TGCGCCAGCGCTAATTCGGGACTACCGGACAATGAGCAGTACTTC.

This clonotype has just a few counts. The V call is TRBV10-3, the J call TRBJ2-5; 9 bases are a match to TRBD1. The CDR3 contains 13 residues. Trimming cost V 6 bases and J 3 bases; bases outside gene matches: 2. Per germline, CDR1 ENHRY and CDR2 SYGVKD. The chain's CDR3 is CAISGQGKETQYF. CDR3 nucleotide sequence: TGTGCCATCAGCGGACAGGGGAAAGAGACCCAGTACTTC.

This clonotype was observed at least ten times. This sequence joins TRBV5-8 and TRBJ1-4, with TRBD1 matching over 12 bases. The CDR3 is 16 residues long. V lost 0 bases, J lost 8 bases, and 5 bases stayed unmatched. CDR1 and CDR2 (germline): SGHTS, YDEGEE. The DNA for the CDR3 is TGTGCCAGCAGCTTGGAGGGGACAGGGGGCAACGAAAAACTGTTTTTT. The encoded protein is CASSLEGTGGNEKLFF.

J is TRBJ1-2 and V is TRBV7-2; D gene uncertain. The V and J ends lost 2 bases and 5 bases respectively, with 3 bases between them. The germline V gene has CDR1 SGHTA and CDR2 FQGNSA. The CDR3 spans 11 residues. Here the CDR3 reads CASSLIYGYTF. The DNA of the CDR3 is TGTGCCAGCAGCTTAATTTATGGCTACACCTTC.

This rearrangement joins TRBV6-2 or TRBV6-3 to TRBJ2-3, with 7 bases that match TRBD2. The CDR3 runs to 13 residues. The germline gives CDR1 MNHEY, CDR2 SVGEGT. V lost 6 bases to trimming and J lost 2 bases; unmatched junction nucleotides: 2. The CDR3 is CASRGGLTDTQYF. The CDR3 DNA reads TGTGCCAGCAGGGGAGGGCTCACAGATACGCAGTATTTT.

Comments on this clonotype: A read error is possible here, since a much larger clone lies one base away. The J gene is TRBJ1-6, the V gene TRBV20-1, with no clear D. The CDR3 extends over 13 amino acids. CDR1 DFQATT and CDR2 SNEGSKA come from the germline V gene (reference sequence). CDR3 amino acids: CGASSGGNSPLHF. CDR3 nucleotides: TGCGGTGCTAGCTCCGGCGGTAATTCACCCCTCCACTTT.

The chain recombines TRBV20-1 with TRBJ1-5; D not resolved. Per the germline V gene, CDR1 is DFQATT and CDR2 is SNEGSKA (reference sequence). This CDR3 has 11 amino acids. V gave up 6 bases and J gave up 9 bases, with 12 bases separating them. Written as DNA, the CDR3 is TGCAGTGCCTTCCTCGCGGGGCCCCAGCATTTT. Translated, it gives CSAFLAGPQHF.

The rearrangement links TRBV20-1 to TRBJ2-1; 7 positions match TRBD2. V lost 5 bases to trimming and J lost 6 bases; unmatched junction nucleotides: 4. The CDR3 covers 12 residues. Germline V lookup: CDR1 DFQATT, CDR2 SNEGSKA (reference sequence). The CDR3 loop is CSALAVANEQFF. CDR3 DNA sequence: TGCAGTGCTCTAGCGGTGGCCAATGAGCAGTTCTTC.